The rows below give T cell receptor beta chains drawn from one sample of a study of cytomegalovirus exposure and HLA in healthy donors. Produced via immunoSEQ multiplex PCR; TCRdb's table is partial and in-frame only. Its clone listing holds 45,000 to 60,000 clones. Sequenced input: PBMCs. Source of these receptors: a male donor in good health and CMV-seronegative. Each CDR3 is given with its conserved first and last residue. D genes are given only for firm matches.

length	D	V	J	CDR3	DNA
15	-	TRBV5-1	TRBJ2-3	CASSFGRGGTDTQYF	TGCGCCAGCAGCTTCGGGCGGGGAGGCACAGATACGCAGTATTTT
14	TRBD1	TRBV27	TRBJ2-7	CASMKGQVGYEQYF	TGTGCCAGCATGAAAGGACAGGTCGGTTACGAGCAGTACTTC
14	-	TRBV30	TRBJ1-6	CAWSWVRENSPLHF	TGTGCCTGGAGTTGGGTCAGGGAAAATTCACCCCTCCACTTT
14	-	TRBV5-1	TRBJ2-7	CASSPPDRVYEQYF	TGCGCCAGCAGCCCGCCAGACAGAGTCTACGAGCAGTACTTC
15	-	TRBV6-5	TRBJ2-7	CASRRATDSSYEQYF	TGTGCCAGCAGGAGAGCCACCGACAGCTCCTACGAGCAGTACTTC
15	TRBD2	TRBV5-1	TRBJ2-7	CASSWTSGDPQEQYF	TGCGCCAGCAGCTGGACTAGCGGGGACCCTCAGGAGCAGTACTTC
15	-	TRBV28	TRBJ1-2	CASSSHRWTSYGYTF	TGTGCCAGCAGTTCCCACAGGTGGACGAGCTATGGCTACACCTTC
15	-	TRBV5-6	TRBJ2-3	CASSLDSRTVITQYF	TGTGCCAGCAGCTTGGATTCAAGGACTGTCATCACGCAGTATTTT
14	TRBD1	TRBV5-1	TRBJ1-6	CASSSRQGGSPLHF	TGCGCCAGCAGCTCGCGACAGGGTGGTTCACCCCTCCACTTT
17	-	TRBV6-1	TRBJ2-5	CASSKASPGLPGETQYF	TGTGCCAGCAGTAAAGCTTCCCCGGGACTCCCCGGGGAGACCCAGTACTTC
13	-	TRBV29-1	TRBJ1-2	CSVVGGESYGYTF	TGCAGCGTTGTAGGGGGGGAGAGCTATGGCTACACCTTC
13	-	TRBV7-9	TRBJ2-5	CASRLSGRETQYF	TGTGCCAGCAGGTTGTCGGGGAGAGAGACCCAGTACTTC
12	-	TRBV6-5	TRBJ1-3	CASEVSGNTIYF	TGTGCCAGCGAGGTCTCTGGAAACACCATATATTTT
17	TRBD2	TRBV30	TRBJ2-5	CAWSVPWRGGREETQYF	TGTGCCTGGAGTGTACCGTGGCGGGGGGGCCGGGAGGAGACCCAGTACTTC
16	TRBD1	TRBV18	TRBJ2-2	CASSSPGQGNTGELFF	TGTGCCAGCTCATCTCCGGGACAGGGCAACACCGGGGAGCTGTTTTTT
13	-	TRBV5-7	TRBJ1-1	CASSLFGSTEAFF	TGTGCCAGCAGCTTGTTTGGTAGCACTGAAGCTTTCTTT
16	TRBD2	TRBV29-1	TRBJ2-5	CSVEMSGGWVQETQYF	TGCAGCGTTGAAATGTCGGGGGGGTGGGTACAAGAGACCCAGTACTTC
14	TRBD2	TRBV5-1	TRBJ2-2	CASSFGEGTGELFF	TGCGCCAGCAGCTTTGGGGAGGGCACCGGGGAGCTGTTTTTT
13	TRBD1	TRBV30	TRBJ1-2	CAWSVLQGGGYTF	TGTGCCTGGAGTGTATTGCAGGGGGGCGGCTACACCTTC
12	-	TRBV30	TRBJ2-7	CAWSEPQRREYF	TGTGCCTGGAGCGAACCGCAGCGGAGGGAATACTTC